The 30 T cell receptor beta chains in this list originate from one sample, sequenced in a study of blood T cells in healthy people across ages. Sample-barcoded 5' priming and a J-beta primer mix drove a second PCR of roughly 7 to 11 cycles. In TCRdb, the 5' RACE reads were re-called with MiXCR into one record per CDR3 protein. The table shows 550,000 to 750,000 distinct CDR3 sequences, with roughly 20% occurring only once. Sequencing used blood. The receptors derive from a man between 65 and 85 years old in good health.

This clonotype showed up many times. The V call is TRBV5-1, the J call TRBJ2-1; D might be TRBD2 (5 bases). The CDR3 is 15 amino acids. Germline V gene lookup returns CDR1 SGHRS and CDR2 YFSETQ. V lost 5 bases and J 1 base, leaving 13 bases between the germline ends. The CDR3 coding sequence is TGCGCCAGCAGACCTACCGGGATTTCCTACAATGAGCAGTTCTTC. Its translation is CASRPTGISYNEQFF.

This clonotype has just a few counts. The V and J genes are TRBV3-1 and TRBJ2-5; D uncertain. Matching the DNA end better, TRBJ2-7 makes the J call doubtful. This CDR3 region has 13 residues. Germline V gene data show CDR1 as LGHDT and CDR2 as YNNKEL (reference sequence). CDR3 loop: CASSRTFRDEQYF. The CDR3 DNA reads TGTGCCAGCAGCCGAACTTTCCGGGACGAGCAGTACTTC.

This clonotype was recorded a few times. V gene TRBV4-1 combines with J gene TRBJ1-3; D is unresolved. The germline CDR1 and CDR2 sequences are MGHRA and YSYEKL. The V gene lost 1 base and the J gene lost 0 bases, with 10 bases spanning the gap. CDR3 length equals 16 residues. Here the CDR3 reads CASSQAGYNSGNTIYF. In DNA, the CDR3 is TGCGCCAGCAGCCAAGCTGGATATAACTCTGGAAACACCATATATTTT.

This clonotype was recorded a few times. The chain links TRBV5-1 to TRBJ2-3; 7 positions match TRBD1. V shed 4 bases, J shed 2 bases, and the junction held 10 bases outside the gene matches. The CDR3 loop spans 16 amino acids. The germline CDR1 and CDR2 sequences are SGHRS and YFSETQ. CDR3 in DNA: TGCGCCAGCAGCCCCGGGACAGAAAGAATCACAGATACGCAGTATTTT. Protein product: CASSPGTERITDTQYF.

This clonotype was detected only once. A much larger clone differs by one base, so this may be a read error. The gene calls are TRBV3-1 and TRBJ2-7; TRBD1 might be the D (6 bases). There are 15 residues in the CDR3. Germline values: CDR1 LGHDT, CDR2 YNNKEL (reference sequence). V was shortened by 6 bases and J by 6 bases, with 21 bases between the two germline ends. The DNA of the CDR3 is TGTGCCAGCAGACCCATTCCTCGACAGGTCTCCGAGCAGTACTTC. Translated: CASRPIPRQVSEQYF.

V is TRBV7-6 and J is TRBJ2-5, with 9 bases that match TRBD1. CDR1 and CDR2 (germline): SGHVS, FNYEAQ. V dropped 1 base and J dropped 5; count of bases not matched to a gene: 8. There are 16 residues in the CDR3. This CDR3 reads CASSLESWTGVETQYF. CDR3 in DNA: TGTGCCAGCAGCTTAGAATCTTGGACAGGGGTTGAGACCCAGTACTTC.

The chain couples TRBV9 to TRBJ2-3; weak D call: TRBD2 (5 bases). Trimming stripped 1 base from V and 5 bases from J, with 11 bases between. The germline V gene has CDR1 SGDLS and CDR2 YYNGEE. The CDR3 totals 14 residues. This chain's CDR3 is CASSVLSGGDTQYF. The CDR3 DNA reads TGTGCCAGCAGCGTATTAAGCGGCGGAGATACGCAGTATTTT.

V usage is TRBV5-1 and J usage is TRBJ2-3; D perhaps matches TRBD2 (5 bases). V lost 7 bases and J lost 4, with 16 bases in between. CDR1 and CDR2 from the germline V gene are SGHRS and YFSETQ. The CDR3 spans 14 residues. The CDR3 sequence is CASSLAISPDTQYF. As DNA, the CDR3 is TGCGCCAGCTCCCTAGCAATCTCTCCAGATACGCAGTATTTT.

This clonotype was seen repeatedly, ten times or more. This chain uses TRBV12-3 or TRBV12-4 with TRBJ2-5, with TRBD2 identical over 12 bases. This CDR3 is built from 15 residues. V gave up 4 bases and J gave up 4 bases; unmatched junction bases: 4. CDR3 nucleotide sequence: TGTGCCAGCAGTTCGCGGACTAGCGGGACAGAGACCCAGTACTTC. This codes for CASSSRTSGTETQYF.

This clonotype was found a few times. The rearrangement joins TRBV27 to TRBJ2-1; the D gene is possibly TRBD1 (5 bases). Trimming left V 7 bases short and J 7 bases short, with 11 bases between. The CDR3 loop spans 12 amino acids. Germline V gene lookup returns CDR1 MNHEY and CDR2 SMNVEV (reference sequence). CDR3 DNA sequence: TGTGCCAGCACCAGCAGGGTGAATGAGCAGTTCTTC. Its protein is CASTSRVNEQFF.

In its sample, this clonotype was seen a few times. This CDR3 reads CASSLRPGQSYNEQFF. For the CDR3, the DNA is TGTGCCAGCAGCTTACGCCCGGGACAATCCTACAATGAGCAGTTCTTC. This chain joins TRBV7-3 and TRBJ2-1; tentatively, D is TRBD1 (6 bases). CDR1 SGHTA and CDR2 FQGTGA come from the germline V gene. CDR3 length: 16 amino acids. Trimming pared 2 bases from V and 1 base from J, leaving 12 bases between.

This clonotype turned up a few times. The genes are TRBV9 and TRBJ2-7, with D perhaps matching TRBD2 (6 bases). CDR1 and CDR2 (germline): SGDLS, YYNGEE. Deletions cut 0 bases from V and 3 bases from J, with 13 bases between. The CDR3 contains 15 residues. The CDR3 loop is CASSVEASADYEQYF. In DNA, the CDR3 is TGTGCCAGCAGCGTAGAGGCTAGCGCTGACTACGAGCAGTACTTC. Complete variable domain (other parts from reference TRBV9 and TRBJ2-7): DSGVTQTPKHLITATGQRVTLRCSPRSGDLSVYWYQQSLDQGLQFLIQYYNGEERAKGNILERFSAQQFPDLHSELNLSSLELGDSALYFCASSVEASADYEQYFGPGTRLTVT.

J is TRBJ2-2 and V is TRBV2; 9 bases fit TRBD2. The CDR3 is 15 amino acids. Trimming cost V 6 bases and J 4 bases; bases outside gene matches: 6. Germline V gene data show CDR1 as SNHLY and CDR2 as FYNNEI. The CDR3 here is CASSWTREGTGELFF. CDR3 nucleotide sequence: TGTGCCAGCAGCTGGACGCGGGAGGGCACCGGGGAGCTGTTTTTT. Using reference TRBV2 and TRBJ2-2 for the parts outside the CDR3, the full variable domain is EPEVTQTPSHQVTQMGQEVILRCVPISNHLYFYWYRQILGQKVEFLVSFYNNEISEKSEIFDDQFSVERPDGSNFTLKIRSTKLEDSAMYFCASSWTREGTGELFFGEGSRLTVL.

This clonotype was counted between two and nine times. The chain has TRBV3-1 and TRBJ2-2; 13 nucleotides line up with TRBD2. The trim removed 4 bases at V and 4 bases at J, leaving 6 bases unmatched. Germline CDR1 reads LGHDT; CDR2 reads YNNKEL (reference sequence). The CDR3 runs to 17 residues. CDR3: CASSLLAGGPGTGELFF. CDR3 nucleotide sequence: TGTGCCAGCAGCCTACTAGCGGGAGGGCCGGGCACCGGGGAGCTGTTTTTT.

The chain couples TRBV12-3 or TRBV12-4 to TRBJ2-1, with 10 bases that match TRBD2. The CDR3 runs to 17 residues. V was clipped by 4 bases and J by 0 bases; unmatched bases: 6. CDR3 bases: TGTGCCAGCAGTTCCGGACTAGCGGAGACCTCCTACAATGAGCAGTTCTTC. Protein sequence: CASSSGLAETSYNEQFF.

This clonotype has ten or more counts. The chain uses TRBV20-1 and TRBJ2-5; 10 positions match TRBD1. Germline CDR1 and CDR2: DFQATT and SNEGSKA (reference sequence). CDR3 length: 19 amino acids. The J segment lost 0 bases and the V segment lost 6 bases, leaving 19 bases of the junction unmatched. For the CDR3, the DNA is TGCAGTGCACGAGGAACACCGGGACAGGGGACGGAGTACCAAGAGACCCAGTACTTC. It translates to CSARGTPGQGTEYQETQYF.

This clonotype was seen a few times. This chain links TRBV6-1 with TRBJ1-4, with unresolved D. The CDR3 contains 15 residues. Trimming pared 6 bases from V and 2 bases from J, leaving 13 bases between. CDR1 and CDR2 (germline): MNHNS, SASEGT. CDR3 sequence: CASRKGLGTNEKLFF. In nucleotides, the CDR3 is TGTGCCAGCAGGAAGGGATTGGGGACTAATGAAAAACTGTTTTTT.

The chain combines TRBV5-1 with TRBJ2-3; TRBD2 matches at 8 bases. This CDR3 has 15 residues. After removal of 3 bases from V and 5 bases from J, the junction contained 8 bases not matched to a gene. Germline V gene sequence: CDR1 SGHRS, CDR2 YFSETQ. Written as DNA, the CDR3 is TGCGCCAGCAGCTATGGCGGGAGGCCAGGAGATACGCAGTATTTT. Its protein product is CASSYGGRPGDTQYF.

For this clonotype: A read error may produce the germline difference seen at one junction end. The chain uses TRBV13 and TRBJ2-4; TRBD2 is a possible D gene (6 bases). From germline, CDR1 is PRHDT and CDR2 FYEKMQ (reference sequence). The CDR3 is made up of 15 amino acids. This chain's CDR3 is CASSLGSGVKNVQYF. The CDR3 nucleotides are TGTGCCAGCAGCTTAGGATCGGGGGTCAAAAACGTTCAGTACTTC.

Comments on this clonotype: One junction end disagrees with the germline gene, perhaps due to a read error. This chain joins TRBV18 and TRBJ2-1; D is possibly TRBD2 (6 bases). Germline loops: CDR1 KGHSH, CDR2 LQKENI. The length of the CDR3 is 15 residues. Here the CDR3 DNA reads TGCGCCAGCTCACCAATTGCTAGCGACGACAATGAGCAGTTCTTC. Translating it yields CASSPIASDDNEQFF.

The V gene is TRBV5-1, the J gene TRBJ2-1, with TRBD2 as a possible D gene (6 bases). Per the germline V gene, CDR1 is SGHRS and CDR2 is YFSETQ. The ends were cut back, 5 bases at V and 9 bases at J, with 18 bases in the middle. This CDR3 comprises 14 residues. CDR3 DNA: TGCGCCAGCAGTCCTGCCAGGGTGGGAGGTGAGCAGTTCTTC. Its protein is CASSPARVGGEQFF.

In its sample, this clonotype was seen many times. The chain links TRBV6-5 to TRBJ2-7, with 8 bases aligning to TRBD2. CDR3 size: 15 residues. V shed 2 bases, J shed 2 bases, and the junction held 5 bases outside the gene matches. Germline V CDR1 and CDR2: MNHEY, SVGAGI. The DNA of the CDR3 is TGTGCCAGCAGTTACCAACTAGCGGAGGCCTACGAGCAGTACTTC. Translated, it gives CASSYQLAEAYEQYF.

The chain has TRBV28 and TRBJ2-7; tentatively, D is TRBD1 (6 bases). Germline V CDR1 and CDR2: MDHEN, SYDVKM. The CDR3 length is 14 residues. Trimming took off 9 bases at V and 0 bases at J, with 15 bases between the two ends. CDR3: CASTPGDLSYEQYF. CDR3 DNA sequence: TGTGCCAGTACGCCAGGGGACCTCTCCTACGAGCAGTACTTC.

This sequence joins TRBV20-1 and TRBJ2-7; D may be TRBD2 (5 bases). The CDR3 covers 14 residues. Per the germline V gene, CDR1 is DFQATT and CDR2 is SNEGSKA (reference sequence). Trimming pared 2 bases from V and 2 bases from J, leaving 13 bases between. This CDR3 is CSARLGGLTYEQYF. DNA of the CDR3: TGCAGTGCTAGACTGGGCGGGCTGACCTACGAGCAGTACTTC.

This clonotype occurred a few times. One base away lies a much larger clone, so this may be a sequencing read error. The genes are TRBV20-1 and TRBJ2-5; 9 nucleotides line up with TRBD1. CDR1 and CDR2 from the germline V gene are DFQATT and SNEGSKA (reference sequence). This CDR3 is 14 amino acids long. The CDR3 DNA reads TGCAGTGCTAGTGGGGACAGGGATGGCGAGACCCAGTGCTTC. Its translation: CSASGDRDGETQCF.

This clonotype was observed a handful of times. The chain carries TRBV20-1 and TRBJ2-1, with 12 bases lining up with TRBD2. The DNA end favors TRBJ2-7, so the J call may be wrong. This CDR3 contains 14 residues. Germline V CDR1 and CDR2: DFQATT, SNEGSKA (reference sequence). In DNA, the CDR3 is TGCAGTGCTATACCTAGCGGGAGGGCCTACGAGCAGTACTTC. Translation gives CSAIPSGRAYEQYF.

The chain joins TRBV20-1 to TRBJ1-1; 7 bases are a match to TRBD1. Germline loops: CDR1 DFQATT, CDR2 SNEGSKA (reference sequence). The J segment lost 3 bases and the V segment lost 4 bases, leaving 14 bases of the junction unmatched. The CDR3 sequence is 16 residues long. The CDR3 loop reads CSATPAARGRDTEAFF. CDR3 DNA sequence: TGCAGTGCTACTCCCGCGGCGAGGGGGCGGGACACTGAAGCTTTCTTT.

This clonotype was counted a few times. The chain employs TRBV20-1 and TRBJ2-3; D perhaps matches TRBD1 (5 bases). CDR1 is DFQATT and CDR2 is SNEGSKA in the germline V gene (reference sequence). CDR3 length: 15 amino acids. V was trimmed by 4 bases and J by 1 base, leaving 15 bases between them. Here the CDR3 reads CSAMIQGQGTDTQYF. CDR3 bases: TGCAGTGCTATGATCCAGGGTCAGGGCACAGATACGCAGTATTTT.

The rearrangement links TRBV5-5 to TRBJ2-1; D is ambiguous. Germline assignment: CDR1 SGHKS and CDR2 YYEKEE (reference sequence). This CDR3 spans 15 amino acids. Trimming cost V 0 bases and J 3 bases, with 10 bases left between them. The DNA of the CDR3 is TGTGCCAGCAGCTTGGCTGCCAGTATCTACAATGAGCAGTTCTTC. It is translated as CASSLAASIYNEQFF.

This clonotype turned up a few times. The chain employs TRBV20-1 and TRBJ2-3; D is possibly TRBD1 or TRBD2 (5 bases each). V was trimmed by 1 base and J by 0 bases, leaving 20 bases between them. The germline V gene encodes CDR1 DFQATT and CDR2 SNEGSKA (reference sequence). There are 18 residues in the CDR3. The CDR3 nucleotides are TGCAGTGCTAGAGCTGCCGCGACTCGGGGCCTGAGCACAGATACGCAGTATTTT. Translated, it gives CSARAAATRGLSTDTQYF.